Below, one TCR beta chain is given with its context. The assay was immunoSEQ multiplex PCR, and TCRdb's table has in-frame clones only and misses some. The sample comprises over 70,000 clones, roughly 80% of which are singletons, and around 50% rests with the top ten. The data originate from a study of blood T cell repertoires in COVID-19. Study summary: Specimens from acute and convalescent COVID-19 originated in the United States, Italy and Spain. In each case, the material was cDNA or gDNA derived from T cells, B-cell-depleted T cells, or PBMCs.

Germline V gene lookup returns CDR1 SGDLS and CDR2 YYNGEE. The CDR3 sequence is 13 residues long. Trimming took off 4 bases at V and 5 bases at J, with 12 bases between the two ends. This TCR was sampled from a human donor in a cohort sampled during active COVID-19. The chain employs TRBV9 and TRBJ1-2; possibly TRBD1 for D (5 bases). Sequenced: peripheral blood. CDR3 loop: CASSRGTSYGYTF. The DNA for the CDR3 is TGTGCCAGCAGCAGGGGAACGAGTTATGGCTACACCTTC.